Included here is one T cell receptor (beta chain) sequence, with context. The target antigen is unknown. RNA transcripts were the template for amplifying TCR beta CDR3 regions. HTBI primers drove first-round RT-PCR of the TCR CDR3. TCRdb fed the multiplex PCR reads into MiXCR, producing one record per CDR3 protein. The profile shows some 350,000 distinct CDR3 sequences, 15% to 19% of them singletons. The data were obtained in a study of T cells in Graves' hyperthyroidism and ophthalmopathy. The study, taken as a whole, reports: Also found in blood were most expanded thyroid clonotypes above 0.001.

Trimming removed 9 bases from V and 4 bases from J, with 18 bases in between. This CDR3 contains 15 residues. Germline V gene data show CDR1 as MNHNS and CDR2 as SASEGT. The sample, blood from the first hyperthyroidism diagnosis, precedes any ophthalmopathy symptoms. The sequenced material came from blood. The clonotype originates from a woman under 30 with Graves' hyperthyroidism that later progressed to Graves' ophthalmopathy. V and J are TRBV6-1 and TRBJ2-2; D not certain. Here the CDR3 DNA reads TGTGCCAGTAATCTGGGTATTTCGGGCACCGGGGAGCTGTTTTTT. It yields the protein CASNLGISGTGELFF.